The subject of this entry is one T cell receptor (beta chain). Its antigen remains unknown. The sample belongs to a study of somatic mutations in cytotoxic T cells in rheumatoid arthritis. Study-wide background: Patient blood, over 25 ml in EDTA, was obtained immediately after diagnosis and prior to the start of any treatment. Overall study results and limits: Significant differences in CD8+ T-cell clonality were not found between rheumatoid arthritis patients and healthy controls (age-matched). Over 20% of CD8+ cells belonged to the largest CD8+ clone in about an eighth of the roughly 65 patients.

The V and J ends lost 5 bases and 13 bases respectively, with 23 bases between them. Germline assignment: CDR1 SEHNR and CDR2 FQNEAQ (reference sequence). This CDR3 is 15 amino acids long. The assay was immunoSEQ multiplex PCR, and TCRdb's table has in-frame clones only and misses some. Of around 15,000 clones listed, approximately 77% are singletons. V and J are TRBV7-9 and TRBJ1-4; tentatively, D is TRBD1 (5 bases). This clonotype originated in an adult with rheumatoid arthritis. The source material was CD8+ T cells sorted from blood. The CDR3 bases are TGTGCCAGCAGCCTTCTCGACAGTCCTATCGGGAGACTGTTTTTT. It codes for CASSLLDSPIGRLFF.